This TCR beta chain was observed in a study of T-cell memory formation after mild COVID-19. Study-level background: The two donors had largely donor-specific TCR clusters.

This clonotype was picked up many times. What it binds is unknown. Findings and limits, study-wide: Shrinking CD4+ clones were chiefly CM and EM; CD8+ ones were chiefly EMRA. In pre-infection memory, a portion of responding clones appeared, which suggested that cross-reactive memory joined.

Germline lookup yields CDR1 MNHEY and CDR2 SVGAGI. Trimming stripped 0 bases from V and 2 bases from J, with 4 bases between. The CDR3 runs to 13 residues. TCRdb fed the 5' RACE reads into MiXCR, producing one record per CDR3 protein. The sample carries hundreds of thousands of distinct CDR3 sequences, about 13% recorded once. V is TRBV6-5 and J is TRBJ1-1; D not resolved. This receptor was taken from a man between 18 and 35 years old who had mild COVID-19 (a few samples of this study predate the infection). Cell type and time point are not known. The sample was PBMCs or a T cell subset sorted from them (not recorded which). The CDR3 protein is CASSYSVNTEAFF. The CDR3 region has the DNA TGTGCCAGCAGTTACTCGGTCAACACTGAAGCTTTCTTT.